This TCR beta chain stems from a study of cytomegalovirus exposure and HLA in healthy donors. General study points: Some public TCRs appeared in many individuals, while most sequences were rare. A missense variant in DCLRE1C was later tied to TCR beta V- and J-gene trimming.

With V trimmed by 8 bases and J by 7 bases, 12 bases remained unmatched. The CDR3 totals 15 residues. CDR1 and CDR2 (germline): LGHNT, FRNRAP. This PCR relied on a set of 60 Vbeta primers and 13 Jbeta primers. Method: immunoSEQ multiplex PCR; TCRdb's copy keeps in-frame clones and lacks some. The sample records 110,000 to 150,000 clones, 9.7% being singletons. This clone was seen a handful of times. What it binds is not known. V is TRBV12-5 and J is TRBJ2-1; 9 bases fit TRBD2. The clonotype was recovered from a man between 50 and 59 years old in good health and CMV-seronegative. Sequencing used PBMCs. Here the CDR3 reads CASSSLAGEENEQFF. CDR3 DNA: TGTGCTAGTTCCTCCTTAGCGGGAGAGGAGAATGAGCAGTTCTTC.